This TCR beta chain was profiled in a study of shared clonotypes between healthy human individuals. Study-level information: Used for every donor were three CD4 naive, three CD4 memory, two CD8 naive and one CD8 memory plate.

Trimming stripped 4 bases from V and 6 bases from J, with 8 bases between. Germline V gene data show CDR1 as MNHEY and CDR2 as SVGAGI. The CDR3 is 12 amino acids. In replicate PCRs of sorted subsets, around 0.2 ug DNA, tens of thousands of T cell genomes, was used. Measured with immunoSEQ multiplex PCR; TCRdb has only the in-frame clones, and not every one. The sample shows about 1 million clones, about 74% of them seen only once. This TCR came from a man younger than 35 in good health. V is TRBV6-5 and J is TRBJ2-3; TRBD2 is a possible D gene (5 bases). The specimen sequenced was memory CD4+ T cells sorted from blood. Subset defined: CD45RA-negative fraction. CDR3 in amino acids: CASSFGGDTQYF. In DNA form, the CDR3 reads TGTGCCAGCAGTTTCGGCGGGGATACGCAGTATTTT.